One and the same sample provided the 24 T cell receptor beta chains below, sequenced in a study of control samples from healthy donors and cancer patients (dated by TCRdb to 2020 to 2022). The library was built by means of the immunoSEQ multiplex PCR assay. Here the immuneACCESS table is served through TCRdb, limited to in-frame sequences with V and J called. Missing clones are a known gap in these copies; in checked studies unresolved V genes cover under half, and the rest lacks a known reason. Recorded for this sample are 45,000 or so clones; approximately 89% of them occurred a single time. The top ten hold 10% of the sample. Material: PBMCs. All receptors come from a woman aged 55-70 years with lung cancer.

This chain uses TRBV13 with TRBJ2-7; no definite D call. The CDR3 loop spans 14 amino acids. In germline, CDR1 is PRHDT, CDR2 FYEKMQ (reference sequence). V shed 4 bases and J shed 2 bases, with 12 bases lying between them. CDR3 sequence (DNA): TGTGCCAGCAGCTCCACCTTCGCCCCCTACGAGCAGTACTTC. Amino acid sequence: CASSSTFAPYEQYF.

V gene TRBV19 combines with J gene TRBJ2-1, with D perhaps matching TRBD2 (5 bases). In germline, CDR1 is LNHDA, CDR2 SQIVND (reference sequence). Trimming cost V 0 bases and J 6 bases, with 12 bases left between them. CDR3 length: 15 residues. The CDR3 DNA reads TGTGCCAGTAGTATAGAACAGTTTGGGAGCAATGAGCAGTTCTTC. Encoded protein: CASSIEQFGSNEQFF.

The chain is built from TRBV7-2 and TRBJ2-5; D unresolved. CDR1 is SGHTA, CDR2 FQGNSA, per germline. The V and J ends lost 0 bases and 5 bases respectively, with 10 bases between them. CDR3 length: 14 residues. In nucleotides, the CDR3 is TGTGCCAGCAGCTTAGCCCGGACGGTGGAGACCCAGTACTTC. The encoded protein is CASSLARTVETQYF.

V gene TRBV5-1 combines with J gene TRBJ1-4, with D unclear. Germline CDR1 SGHRS, CDR2 YFSETQ. Trimming left V 0 bases short and J 0 bases short, with 12 bases between. This CDR3 is 17 amino acids long. The CDR3 reads CASSLGGLDATNEKLFF. The CDR3 nucleotides read TGCGCCAGCAGCTTGGGGGGTTTGGATGCAACTAATGAAAAACTGTTTTTT.

This rearrangement joins TRBV6-5 to TRBJ2-1, with a weak D call TRBD2 (5 bases). Between the trimmed V and J ends, which lost 4 bases and 4 bases, there was a span of 8 bases. The CDR3 contains 13 residues. CDR1 MNHEY and CDR2 SVGAGI come from the germline V gene. The CDR3 DNA reads as TGTGCCAGCAGTTCCCGGACTTACAATGAGCAGTTCTTC. This sequence encodes CASSSRTYNEQFF.

Remarks on this clone: The same CDR3 arises from other DNA sequences in this sample as well. The rearrangement uses TRBV18 and TRBJ1-1; TRBD1 is a possible D gene (6 bases). The CDR3 totals 15 residues. Per germline, CDR1 KGHSH and CDR2 LQKENI. V lost 3 bases, J lost 0 bases, and 11 bases lay in between. In DNA, the CDR3 is TGTGCCAGCTCACCGCGTACAGGGTTGAACACTGAAGCTTTCTTT. Amino acid sequence: CASSPRTGLNTEAFF.

The rearrangement joins TRBV14 to TRBJ2-3; unclear D gene. In germline, CDR1 is SGHDN, CDR2 FVKESK. Between the trimmed V and J ends, which lost 4 bases and 0 bases, there was a span of 11 bases. This CDR3 has 15 amino acids. The CDR3 region has the DNA TGTGCCAGCAGCCCGCTCTGGCGTAGCACAGATACGCAGTATTTT. It is translated as CASSPLWRSTDTQYF.

In the case of this clone: The junction departs from germline at one end; a sequencing error may be responsible. The rearrangement links TRBV10-1 to TRBJ2-3; D gene ambiguous. CDR3 length: 13 amino acids. Germline V gene lookup returns CDR1 WNHNN and CDR2 SYGVQD (reference sequence). CDR3 bases: TGCGCCAGCAGTGAGGTCAGCACGGATACGCAGTATTTT. This sequence encodes CASSEVSTDTQYF.

The chain uses TRBV11-3 and TRBJ2-1; D might be TRBD1 (6 bases). This CDR3 contains 15 residues. V was pared by 6 bases and J by 0 bases, with 12 bases between. Germline-derived CDR1 and CDR2 are SGHNT and YENEEA. The CDR3 loop is CASSQDRSSYNEQFF. CDR3 DNA sequence: TGTGCCAGCAGTCAAGACAGGAGCTCCTACAATGAGCAGTTCTTC.

For the CDR3, the DNA is TGTGCCAGCAGCCTCTCTCGGGACGGCCTAGCCAAAAACATTCAGTACTTC. It specifies CASSLSRDGLAKNIQYF. The genes are TRBV3-1 (or the pseudogene TRBV3-2) and TRBJ2-4; the D gene could be TRBD1 or TRBD2 (5 bases each). This CDR3 contains 17 residues. V lost 4 bases and J lost 0, with 16 bases in between. Germline V gene data show CDR1 as LGHDT and CDR2 as YNNKEL (reference sequence).

The V call is TRBV27, the J call TRBJ2-2, with 7 bases fitting TRBD1. Germline values: CDR1 MNHEY, CDR2 SMNVEV (reference sequence). The CDR3 has 16 amino acids. Unmatched junction bases numbered 6, after V lost 4 bases and J lost 1 base. The CDR3 here is CASSSTGTENTGELFF. DNA for the CDR3: TGTGCCAGCAGTTCAACCGGGACAGAGAACACCGGGGAGCTGTTTTTT.

This chain joins TRBV30 and TRBJ2-1; 10 bases agree with TRBD2. This CDR3 has 16 amino acids. V lost 2 bases, J lost 1 base, and 5 bases stayed unmatched. CDR1 is GTSNPN, CDR2 SVGIG, per germline (reference sequence). The CDR3 DNA reads TGTGCCTGGAGTAGGCCTAGCGGGAGTTCCTACAATGAGCAGTTCTTC. It encodes CAWSRPSGSSYNEQFF.

The CDR3 is CASSLTPSYEQYF. DNA for the CDR3: TGCGCCAGCAGCCTGACACCCTCCTACGAGCAGTACTTC. The gene calls are TRBV4-1 and TRBJ2-7, with D hard to call. This CDR3 contains 13 residues. Germline loops: CDR1 MGHRA, CDR2 YSYEKL. V was shortened by 4 bases and J by 0 bases, with 7 bases between the two germline ends.

V and J are TRBV5-1 and TRBJ2-7; 11 bases line up with TRBD1. In germline, CDR1 is SGHRS, CDR2 YFSETQ. The V segment lost 2 bases and the J segment 5 bases; nucleotides outside the gene matches: 3. This CDR3 has 14 residues. The CDR3: CASSLGTGGHEQYF. DNA of the CDR3: TGCGCCAGCAGCTTAGGGACAGGGGGGCACGAGCAGTACTTC.

The chain employs TRBV2 and TRBJ1-2, with D unresolved. Germline loops: CDR1 SNHLY, CDR2 FYNNEI. The CDR3 is 13 amino acids. The V gene lost 3 bases and the J gene lost 1 base, with 6 bases spanning the gap. The CDR3 protein is CASSDWGNYGYTF. CDR3 DNA sequence: TGTGCCAGCAGTGACTGGGGTAACTATGGCTACACCTTC. The whole variable domain, remainder taken from reference TRBV2 and TRBJ1-2, is EPEVTQTPSHQVTQMGQEVILRCVPISNHLYFYWYRQILGQKVEFLVSFYNNEISEKSEIFDDQFSVERPDGSNFTLKIRSTKLEDSAMYFCASSDWGNYGYTFGSGTRLTVV.

This chain links TRBV18 with TRBJ2-5; 8 bases are shared with TRBD2. CDR1 is KGHSH and CDR2 is LQKENI in the germline V gene. The CDR3 totals 15 residues. Trimming at V came to 5 bases and at J to 4 bases, leaving 9 bases not matched to a gene. The CDR3 DNA is TGTGCCAGCTCAAAACCGGGGCTAGCGGGAGAGACCCAGTACTTC. Amino acid sequence: CASSKPGLAGETQYF.

This sequence joins TRBV15 and TRBJ2-2, with 7 bases aligning to TRBD2. CDR3 length: 16 amino acids. The junction had 5 bases not matched to a gene; V was cut back by 1 base and J by 3 bases. CDR1 is LNHNV, CDR2 YYDKDF, per germline (reference sequence). The CDR3 loop is CATSRGGGRYTGELFF. The CDR3 coding sequence is TGTGCCACCAGCAGAGGGGGAGGGCGGTACACCGGGGAGCTGTTTTTT.

The chain joins TRBV14 to TRBJ2-5, with D hard to call. The CDR3 runs 13 residues. V shed 4 bases and J shed 2 bases, with 8 bases lying between them. Per germline, CDR1 SGHDN and CDR2 FVKESK. The CDR3 region is CASSPITQETQYF. CDR3 bases: TGTGCCAGCAGCCCGATAACTCAAGAGACCCAGTACTTC.

The rearrangement joins TRBV6-1 to TRBJ1-4; the D gene is possibly TRBD1 (6 bases). Germline CDR1 is MNHNS and CDR2 is SASEGT. The CDR3 is 18 residues long. Trimming stripped 0 bases from V and 5 bases from J, with 19 bases between. CDR3 bases: TGTGCCAGCAGTGAAGCGAGCCAGGGGCCACCCTTAAATGAAAAACTGTTTTTT. Translating gives CASSEASQGPPLNEKLFF.

The chain is built from TRBV5-4 and TRBJ2-7, with TRBD1 matching 8 bases. Germline-derived CDR1 and CDR2 are SGHNT and YYREEE (reference sequence). This CDR3 contains 15 residues. V was clipped by 4 bases and J by 0 bases; unmatched bases: 6. The CDR3, as DNA: TGTGCCAGCAGCGGGGGACAGGTAGCCTCCTACGAGCAGTACTTC. Amino acids: CASSGGQVASYEQYF.

The J gene is TRBJ2-7, the V gene TRBV20-1; either TRBD1 or TRBD2 may fit D (5 bases each). The V and J ends lost 3 bases and 1 base respectively, with 10 bases between them. The CDR3 extends over 13 amino acids. Germline CDR1 DFQATT, CDR2 SNEGSKA (reference sequence). This CDR3 reads CSASGTLSYEQYF. The CDR3 DNA sequence: TGCAGTGCTAGTGGGACCCTTTCCTACGAGCAGTACTTC.

This clone was counted a single time. This chain connects TRBV9 to TRBJ1-2; TRBD1 aligns across 8 bases. The junction had 5 bases not matched to a gene; V was cut back by 3 bases and J by 1 base. There are 15 residues in the CDR3. Germline assignment: CDR1 SGDLS and CDR2 YYNGEE. In DNA, the CDR3 is TGTGCCAGCAGCGAGACTGACAGGGGTAACTATGGCTACACCTTC. This gives the protein CASSETDRGNYGYTF.

The chain has TRBV13 and TRBJ1-1; D not resolved. This CDR3 contains 13 residues. Germline V gene sequence: CDR1 PRHDT, CDR2 FYEKMQ (reference sequence). The ends were cut back, 0 bases at V and 6 bases at J, with 8 bases in the middle. CDR3 sequence: CASSLGGIAEAFF. The CDR3 DNA reads TGTGCCAGCAGCTTAGGTGGGATTGCTGAAGCTTTCTTT.

In nucleotides, the CDR3 is TGTGCCACACGACATCCGGGACAGGGGGCCGATGAGCAGTTCTTC. Translation: CATRHPGQGADEQFF. V usage is TRBV27 and J usage is TRBJ2-1; 12 bases are a match to TRBD1. Per germline, CDR1 MNHEY and CDR2 SMNVEV (reference sequence). V shed 10 bases and J 8 bases; nucleotides not matched to a gene: 12. The CDR3 runs 15 residues.